This note documents a single TCR beta chain sequence. A read error may explain this, as a much larger clone is one base away. The data were obtained in a study of molecular identifiers for immune sequencing clone quantification. TCRdb itself ran the PCR reads through MiXCR, one entry per CDR3 protein. Here the sample spans over 550,000 distinct CDR3 sequences, about 25% being singletons. Germline V gives CDR1 SEHNR, CDR2 FQNEAQ (reference sequence). The CDR3 sequence is 14 residues long. This TCR derives from a human donor in good health. Some libraries in this study had Jurkat cell RNA spiked in. The chain is built from TRBV7-9 and TRBJ2-7, with 10 nucleotides matching TRBD1. Sequenced sample: naive CD8+ T cells from blood, with Jurkat cell RNA spiked in. Indicated subset: FACS-sorted CD8+CD4-CCR7+CD45RA+ naive T cells. The CDR3 spells CTSSVTGGAGEQYF. As DNA, the CDR3 is TGTACCAGCAGCGTGACAGGGGGCGCGGGCGAGCAGTACTTC.